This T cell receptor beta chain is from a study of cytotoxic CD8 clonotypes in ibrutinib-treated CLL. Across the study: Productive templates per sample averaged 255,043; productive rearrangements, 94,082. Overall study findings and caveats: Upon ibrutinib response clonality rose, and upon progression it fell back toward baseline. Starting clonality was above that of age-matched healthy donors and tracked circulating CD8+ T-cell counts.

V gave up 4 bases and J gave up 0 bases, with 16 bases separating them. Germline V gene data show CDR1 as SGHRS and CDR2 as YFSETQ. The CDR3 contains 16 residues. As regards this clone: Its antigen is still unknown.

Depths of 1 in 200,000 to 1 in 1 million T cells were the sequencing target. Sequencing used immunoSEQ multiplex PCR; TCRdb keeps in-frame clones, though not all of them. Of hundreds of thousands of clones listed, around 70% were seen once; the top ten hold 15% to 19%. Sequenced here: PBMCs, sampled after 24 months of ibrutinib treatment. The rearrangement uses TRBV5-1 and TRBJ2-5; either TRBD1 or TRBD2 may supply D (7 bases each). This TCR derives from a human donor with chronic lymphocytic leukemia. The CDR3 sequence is CASSKQGRGYQETQYF. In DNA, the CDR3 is TGCGCCAGCAGCAAACAGGGGAGGGGTTACCAAGAGACCCAGTACTTC.